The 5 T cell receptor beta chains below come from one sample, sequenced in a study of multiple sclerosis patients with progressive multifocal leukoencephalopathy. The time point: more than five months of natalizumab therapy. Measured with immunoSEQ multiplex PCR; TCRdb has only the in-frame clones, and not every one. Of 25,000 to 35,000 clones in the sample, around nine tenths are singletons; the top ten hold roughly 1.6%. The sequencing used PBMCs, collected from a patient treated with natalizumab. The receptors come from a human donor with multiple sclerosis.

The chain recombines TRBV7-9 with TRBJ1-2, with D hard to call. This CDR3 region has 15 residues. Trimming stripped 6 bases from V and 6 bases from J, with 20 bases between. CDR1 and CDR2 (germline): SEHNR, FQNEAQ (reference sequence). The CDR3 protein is CASRFPTGPTHGYTF. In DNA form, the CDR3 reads TGTGCCAGCAGATTCCCAACCGGGCCAACCCATGGCTACACCTTC.

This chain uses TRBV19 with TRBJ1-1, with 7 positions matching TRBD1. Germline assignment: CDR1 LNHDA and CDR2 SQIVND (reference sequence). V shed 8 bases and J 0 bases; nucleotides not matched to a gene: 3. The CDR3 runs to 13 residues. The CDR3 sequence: CASYRGLNTEAFF. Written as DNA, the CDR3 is TGTGCCAGTTACAGGGGATTGAACACTGAAGCTTTCTTT.

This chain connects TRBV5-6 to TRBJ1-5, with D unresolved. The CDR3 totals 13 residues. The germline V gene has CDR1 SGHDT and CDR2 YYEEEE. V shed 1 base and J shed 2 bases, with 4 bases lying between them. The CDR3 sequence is CASSLSRNQPQHF. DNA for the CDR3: TGTGCCAGCAGCTTGTCGCGCAATCAGCCCCAGCATTTT.

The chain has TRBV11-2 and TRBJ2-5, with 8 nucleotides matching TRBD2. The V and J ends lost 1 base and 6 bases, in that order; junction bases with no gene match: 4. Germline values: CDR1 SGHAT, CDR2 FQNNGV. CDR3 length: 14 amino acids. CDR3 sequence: CASSLGGGRKTQYF. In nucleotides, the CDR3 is TGTGCCAGCAGCTTAGGCGGGGGGAGGAAGACCCAGTACTTC.

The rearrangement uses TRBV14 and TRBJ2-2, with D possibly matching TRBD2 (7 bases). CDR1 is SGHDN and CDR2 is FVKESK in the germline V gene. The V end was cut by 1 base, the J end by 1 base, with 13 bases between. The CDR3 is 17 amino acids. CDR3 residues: CASSQVGGGRNTGELFF. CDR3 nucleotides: TGTGCCAGCAGCCAAGTGGGCGGGGGCCGGAACACCGGGGAGCTGTTTTTT.